This T cell receptor beta chain was identified in a study of cytomegalovirus exposure and HLA in healthy donors. The wider study: Per a later analysis, the roughly 640 first-cohort and under 150 validation repertoires shared one platform. The study, taken as a whole, reports: The study recorded 160 or so TCR beta chains that were cytomegalovirus-associated. Rarity held for most TCR sequences, but there were some public TCRs that occurred in many donors.

In regard to this clone: What it binds is not known.

Method: immunoSEQ multiplex PCR; TCRdb's copy keeps in-frame clones and lacks some. The table has about 150,000 clones, just under 85% seen once. Losses at the gene ends were 4 bases for V and 0 bases for J; bases not matched to a gene: 11. This CDR3 spans 19 amino acids. The germline V gene has CDR1 MNHEY and CDR2 SMNVEV (reference sequence). The donors were members of the roughly 130-subject validation cohort (separate from the roughly 670-subject first cohort). The sequencing input was PBMCs. The receptor's source is a man under 40 in good health and CMV-seropositive. V is TRBV27 and J is TRBJ2-6; 8 bases match TRBD1. The CDR3 sequence: CASSSPLTGGISGANVLTF. CDR3 in DNA: TGTGCCAGCAGTTCCCCCCTCACAGGGGGGATCTCTGGGGCCAACGTCCTGACTTTC.